The 18 T cell receptor beta chains reported below all come from one sample, sequenced in a study of blood T cells in healthy people across ages (dated by TCRdb to between 2014 and 2016). Receptors were amplified or captured by 5' RACE. The run used an Illumina HiSeq 2500. A second PCR of roughly 6 to 11 cycles was run with a J-beta primer mix and a sample-barcoded 5' primer. TCRdb cleaned the public reads at Q25 with fastp, built clones with MiXCR and kept in-frame beta chains. Records with the same CDR3 protein are collapsed into one entry carrying the most frequent genes and DNA. This sample is represented by some 1.4 million distinct CDR3 sequences; around 42% of them were singletons. The leading ten clones occupy around 8% of the sample. Sequences were obtained from blood. The origin of the receptors is a woman aged 18 to 35 in good health.

This chain uses TRBV20-1 with TRBJ1-1, with D possibly matching TRBD1 (5 bases). CDR3 length: 13 amino acids. With 1 base removed from V and 8 bases from J, the gap between germline ends came to 14 bases. The germline V gene has CDR1 DFQATT and CDR2 SNEGSKA (reference sequence). Here the CDR3 DNA reads TGCAGTGCTAGAGGGGGGAGGGGTAGGGAAGCTTTCTTT. This gives the protein CSARGGRGREAFF.

V usage is TRBV20-1 and J usage is TRBJ2-1; 8 bases align to TRBD1. The CDR3 is 15 residues long. Germline V CDR1 and CDR2: DFQATT, SNEGSKA (reference sequence). With V trimmed by 0 bases and J by 6 bases, 7 bases remained unmatched. CDR3 sequence (DNA): TGCAGTGCTAGAGATGGGACAGGCGCAGGCAATGAGCAGTTCTTC. It codes for CSARDGTGAGNEQFF.

V and J are TRBV13 and TRBJ2-1; D might be TRBD2 (5 bases). This CDR3 region has 12 residues. Trimming removed 4 bases at V and 7 bases at J, with 8 bases between. CDR1 and CDR2 from the germline V gene are PRHDT and FYEKMQ (reference sequence). The CDR3 region is CASSSGWNEQFF. Here the CDR3 DNA reads TGTGCCAGCAGCTCGGGATGGAATGAGCAGTTCTTC.

The chain carries TRBV9 and TRBJ2-3, with D perhaps matching TRBD2 (5 bases). Trimming pared 0 bases from V and 5 bases from J, leaving 10 bases between. Germline V gene sequence: CDR1 SGDLS, CDR2 YYNGEE. The CDR3 is 14 amino acids. In nucleotides, the CDR3 is TGTGCCAGCAGCGTAGCCCCCGGACTAGATACGCAGTATTTT. It is translated as CASSVAPGLDTQYF.

The chain has TRBV6-1 and TRBJ2-7; D is perhaps TRBD1 (7 bases). The CDR3 runs to 14 residues. Germline V lookup: CDR1 MNHNS, CDR2 SASEGT. The ends were cut back, 7 bases at V and 4 bases at J, with 17 bases in the middle. This CDR3 is CASTRQGGSYEQYF. Here the CDR3 DNA reads TGTGCCAGCACTCGACAGGGAGGAAGTTACGAGCAGTACTTC.

This clonotype showed up just a few times. The chain uses TRBV20-1 and TRBJ2-7, with D hard to call. The V end lost 2 bases, the J end lost 5 bases, and 7 bases lay between the germline ends. The CDR3 covers 11 residues. CDR1 is DFQATT, CDR2 SNEGSKA, per germline (reference sequence). The CDR3: CSARSSDEQYF. Written as DNA, the CDR3 is TGCAGTGCTAGAAGCTCAGACGAGCAGTACTTC.

Only a few counts were recorded for this clonotype. The V call is TRBV28, the J call TRBJ2-7, with 8 bases aligning to TRBD1. The CDR3 is 13 amino acids. The germline V gene has CDR1 MDHEN and CDR2 SYDVKM. V trimming: 10 bases; J trimming: 6 bases; junction bases outside the gene matches: 11. The CDR3 region has the DNA TGTGCCATCGACGACAGGGGAGCGGCCGAGCAGTACTTC. Amino acids: CAIDDRGAAEQYF. The full variable domain, in which reference TRBV28 and TRBJ2-7 provide the parts outside the CDR3, is DVKVTQSSRYLVKRTGEKVFLECVQDMDHENMFWYRQDPGLGLRLIYFSYDVKMKEKGDIPEGYSVSREKKERFSLILESASTNQTSMYLCAIDDRGAAEQYFGPGTRLTVT.

This clonotype was detected ten times or more. The chain uses TRBV15 and TRBJ2-3; maybe TRBD2 (5 bases). The V and J ends lost 0 bases and 3 bases respectively, with 13 bases between them. Per germline, CDR1 LNHNV and CDR2 YYDKDF (reference sequence). CDR3 length equals 16 residues. The CDR3 region has the DNA TGTGCCACCAGCAGAGATACGGCAGGCGGGACAGATACGCAGTATTTT. Its protein is CATSRDTAGGTDTQYF.

The chain recombines TRBV18 with TRBJ2-7; D is unclear. The CDR3 contains 15 residues. Deletions cut 3 bases from V and 3 bases from J, with 15 bases between. Germline-derived CDR1 and CDR2 are KGHSH and LQKENI. CDR3 amino acids: CASSPTRPDSYEQYF. As DNA, the CDR3 is TGTGCCAGCTCACCCACGAGGCCCGATAGCTACGAGCAGTACTTC.

The chain uses TRBV4-1 and TRBJ2-7; 9 positions match TRBD2. CDR3 length equals 16 residues. CDR1 and CDR2 from the germline V gene are MGHRA and YSYEKL. Losses at the gene ends were 2 bases for V and 0 bases for J; bases not matched to a gene: 5. DNA for the CDR3: TGCGCCAGCAGCCAAAAACGGACTAGCGTCTCCTACGAGCAGTACTTC. Residues: CASSQKRTSVSYEQYF.

This chain joins TRBV11-2 and TRBJ2-1, with 13 positions matching TRBD2. Germline CDR1 SGHAT, CDR2 FQNNGV. This CDR3 is 14 amino acids long. V trimming: 5 bases; J trimming: 10 bases; junction bases outside the gene matches: 5. The CDR3 sequence is CASSTGTSGTEQFF. DNA of the CDR3: TGTGCCAGCAGCACCGGGACTAGCGGGACGGAGCAGTTCTTC. Together with reference TRBV11-2 and TRBJ2-1, the CDR3 gives the full variable domain: EAGVAQSPRYKIIEKRQSVAFWCNPISGHATLYWYQQILGQGPKLLIQFQNNGVVDDSQLPKDRFSAERLKGVDSTLKIQPAKLEDSAVYLCASSTGTSGTEQFFGPGTRLTVL.

The chain combines TRBV29-1 with TRBJ2-1; 10 bases are a match to TRBD1. The V gene end was trimmed by 2 bases and the J gene end by 4 bases; junction bases not matched to a gene: 5. Germline V gene data show CDR1 as SQVTM and CDR2 as ANQGSEA. This CDR3 has 15 residues. The CDR3 nucleotides read TGCAGCGTTGAAAGGTGGGACAGGGGATACAATGAGCAGTTCTTC. Its protein is CSVERWDRGYNEQFF.

The chain employs TRBV30 and TRBJ2-4; D is unresolved. The J call may be in error: the DNA end matches TRBJ2-7 better. The CDR3 runs 11 residues. Germline V lookup: CDR1 GTSNPN, CDR2 SVGIG (reference sequence). The CDR3 nucleotides are TGTGCCTGGAGTAGGTGGTTCGAGCAGTACTTC. Translation: CAWSRWFEQYF.

This clonotype was seen only a few times. The chain uses TRBV15 and TRBJ2-7, with D possibly being TRBD2 (6 bases). The CDR3 is made up of 17 amino acids. Trimming took 1 base from V and 1 from J, leaving 17 bases between them. Germline CDR1 and CDR2: LNHNV and YYDKDF (reference sequence). CDR3 region: CATSRGLAGSRSYEQYF. Written as DNA, the CDR3 is TGTGCCACCAGCAGAGGCCTCGCGGGGTCCAGATCCTACGAGCAGTACTTC. Drawing the rest from reference TRBV15 and TRBJ2-7, the complete variable domain is DAMVIQNPRYQVTQFGKPVTLSCSQTLNHNVMYWYQQKSSQAPKLLFHYYDKDFNNEADTPDNFQSRRPNTSFCFLDIRSPGLGDTAMYLCATSRGLAGSRSYEQYFGPGTRLTVT.

This chain uses TRBV20-1 with TRBJ2-3; possibly TRBD2 for D (5 bases). The germline V and J ends were trimmed by 7 bases and 1 base, with 12 bases remaining between them. This CDR3 comprises 13 residues. Germline CDR1 DFQATT, CDR2 SNEGSKA (reference sequence). CDR3 in DNA: TGCAGTGTAGTACTAGGAGGCACAGATACGCAGTATTTT. This sequence encodes CSVVLGGTDTQYF.

This clonotype was seen only once. This chain uses TRBV6-2 or TRBV6-3 with TRBJ2-2, with D perhaps matching TRBD1 (5 bases). Germline V gene sequence: CDR1 MNHEY, CDR2 SVGEGT. The CDR3 contains 14 residues. V lost 9 bases to trimming and J lost 0 bases, with 11 bases between them. The CDR3 DNA sequence: TGTGCCAGTCAGCAGGGTGCGAACACCGGGGAGCTGTTTTTT. Encoded protein: CASQQGANTGELFF.

In its sample, this clonotype was seen a few times. The rearrangement links TRBV6-1 to TRBJ2-7; TRBD1 aligns across 11 bases. CDR1 and CDR2 from the germline V gene are MNHNS and SASEGT. V trimming: 7 bases; J trimming: 4 bases; junction bases outside the gene matches: 6. CDR3 length equals 14 residues. The CDR3 is CASIMDRGRYEQYF. As DNA, the CDR3 is TGTGCCAGCATCATGGACAGGGGGCGATACGAGCAGTACTTC.

In this sample, this clonotype turned up a few times. The CDR3 protein is CASSDSRGRAEQYF. Here the CDR3 DNA reads TGTGCCAGCAGTGATAGCCGTGGGAGAGCCGAGCAGTACTTC. This rearrangement joins TRBV12-3 or TRBV12-4 to TRBJ2-7; TRBD2 is a possible D gene (5 bases). Trimming removed 5 bases at V and 6 bases at J, with 17 bases between. This CDR3 is built from 14 residues.